These 16 T cell receptor beta chains originate from one sample sequenced in a study of vaccination and CD4 T cells after COVID-19. Their antigens remain unidentified. At the Johns Hopkins FTIC core, DNA taken from cultured CD4+ T cells was sequenced by way of the Oncomine TCR Beta short-read assay. TCRdb ran MiXCR on the PCR reads and lists one entry per CDR3 protein. Here the sample spans around 15,000 distinct CDR3 sequences, about 32% being singletons. Treatment denoted: approximately nine-day PBMC culture with coronavirus spike peptide pools or control peptides (ViraFEST assay). Sample: cultured CD4+ T cells from blood. Receptor source: a human donor with COVID-19.

The genes are TRBV29-1 and TRBJ1-2, with D perhaps matching TRBD1 (5 bases). The CDR3 totals 13 residues. Trimming removed 6 bases at V and 7 bases at J, with 18 bases between. The germline V gene has CDR1 SQVTM and CDR2 ANQGSEA. The CDR3: CSVDWPRGRGYTF. In nucleotides, the CDR3 is TGCAGCGTGGATTGGCCGAGGGGCCGTGGCTACACCTTC.

In this sample, this clonotype turned up a few times. The rearrangement links TRBV28 to TRBJ1-3; D unresolved. V dropped 1 base and J dropped 2 bases, with 6 bases sitting between them. CDR1 is MDHEN, CDR2 SYDVKM, per germline. CDR3 length: 14 amino acids. CDR3 loop: CASSLLQAGNTIYF. In DNA, the CDR3 is TGTGCCAGCAGTTTATTGCAGGCTGGAAACACCATATATTTT. Supplemented by reference TRBV28 and TRBJ1-3, the full variable domain reads DVKVTQSSRYLVKRTGEKVFLECVQDMDHENMFWYRQDPGLGLRLIYFSYDVKMKEKGDIPEGYSVSREKKERFSLILESASTNQTSMYLCASSLLQAGNTIYFGEGSWLTVV.

J is TRBJ2-4 and V is TRBV11-3; TRBD2 matches at 10 bases. CDR3 length: 18 amino acids. V lost 2 bases, J lost 5 bases, and 12 bases stayed unmatched. Germline CDR1 and CDR2: SGHNT and YENEEA. The CDR3 is CASSLRGAGGPAENIQYF. The CDR3 region has the DNA TGTGCCAGCAGCTTACGGGGAGCGGGGGGGCCCGCCGAAAACATTCAGTACTTC.

This clonotype was seen more than once but under ten times. The rearrangement uses TRBV20-1 and TRBJ2-4, with D unresolved. The CDR3 has 12 residues. V lost 6 bases, J lost 7 bases, and 13 bases lay in between. Germline V gene data show CDR1 as DFQATT and CDR2 as SNEGSKA (reference sequence). Here the CDR3 reads CSAGPSGNIQYF. CDR3 DNA: TGCAGTGCCGGGCCTTCTGGGAACATTCAGTACTTC.

The CDR3 DNA reads TGTGCCAGCAGCGAGAGACTAGGCGCGGAGACCCAGTACTTC. Amino acids: CASSERLGAETQYF. This sequence joins TRBV14 and TRBJ2-5; TRBD2 is a possible D gene (6 bases). Germline V lookup: CDR1 SGHDN, CDR2 FVKESK. This CDR3 has 14 residues. Between the trimmed V and J ends, which lost 5 bases and 5 bases, there was a span of 15 bases.

This CDR3 is CASSVGRSNYGYTF. CDR3 nucleotides: TGTGCCAGCAGCGTGGGACGGTCTAACTATGGCTACACCTTC. V and J are TRBV7-3 and TRBJ1-2, with TRBD1 as a possible D gene (5 bases). The CDR3 contains 14 residues. In germline, CDR1 is SGHTA, CDR2 FQGTGA. Trimming cost V 5 bases and J 0 bases, with 10 bases left between them. The full variable domain, in which reference TRBV7-3 and TRBJ1-2 provide the parts outside the CDR3, is GAGVSQTPSNKVTEKGKYVELRCDPISGHTALYWYRQSLGQGPEFLIYFQGTGAADDSGLPNDRFFAVRPEGSVSTLKIQRTERGDSAVYLCASSVGRSNYGYTFGSGTRLTVV.

The chain is built from TRBV10-3 and TRBJ2-3; TRBD2 matches at 7 bases. The CDR3 loop spans 14 amino acids. With 6 bases clipped from V and 0 bases from J, the junction kept 3 bases outside the gene matches. Germline CDR1 and CDR2: ENHRY and SYGVKD. The CDR3 here is CAISLTSSTDTQYF. In DNA form, the CDR3 reads TGTGCCATCAGCTTGACTAGCAGCACAGATACGCAGTATTTT.

The chain is built from TRBV6-1 and TRBJ2-3, with TRBD2 matching 7 bases. Germline CDR1 is MNHNS and CDR2 is SASEGT. The junction had 14 bases not matched to a gene; V was cut back by 7 bases and J by 4 bases. The length of the CDR3 is 16 residues. The CDR3 here is CASTSKGRGRSDTQYF. The CDR3 DNA reads TGTGCCAGCACCTCCAAAGGGCGGGGGAGGTCAGATACGCAGTATTTT.

The V and J genes are TRBV19 and TRBJ1-6; a weak D match, TRBD1 (6 bases). The germline V gene encodes CDR1 LNHDA and CDR2 SQIVND (reference sequence). This CDR3 region has 15 residues. Trimming took off 3 bases at V and 8 bases at J, with 14 bases between the two ends. DNA for the CDR3: TGTGCCAGTAGTATGAGTGGACAGCTTGATTCACCCCTCCACTTT. Its protein product is CASSMSGQLDSPLHF. The full variable domain, with the rest looked up from reference TRBV19 and TRBJ1-6, is DGGITQSPKYLFRKEGQNVTLSCEQNLNHDAMYWYRQDPGQGLRLIYYSQIVNDFQKGDIAEGYSVSREKKESFPLTVTSAQKNPTAFYLCASSMSGQLDSPLHFGNGTRLTVT.

The J gene is TRBJ1-1, the V gene TRBV20-1; no clear D. Trimming removed 0 bases from V and 7 bases from J, with 6 bases in between. Germline V lookup: CDR1 DFQATT, CDR2 SNEGSKA (reference sequence). The CDR3 runs to 11 residues. The CDR3 nucleotides are TGCAGTGCTAGAGAGGACGGTGAAGCTTTCTTT. Residues: CSAREDGEAFF.

This clonotype showed up just a few times. This chain connects TRBV20-1 to TRBJ1-5; a weak D match, TRBD1 (5 bases). The CDR3 has 15 residues. Trimming removed 0 bases at V and 4 bases at J, with 13 bases between. Germline V gives CDR1 DFQATT, CDR2 SNEGSKA (reference sequence). The CDR3: CSARDLGARNQPQHF. The CDR3 region has the DNA TGCAGTGCTAGAGATTTAGGGGCTCGGAATCAGCCCCAGCATTTT.

This clonotype was seen a few times. The chain links TRBV6-5 to TRBJ2-7; either TRBD1 or TRBD2 may supply D (7 bases each). The CDR3 has 14 residues. Trimming removed 1 base at V and 6 bases at J, with 13 bases between. Per the germline V gene, CDR1 is MNHEY and CDR2 is SVGAGI. Here the CDR3 reads CASSYWQGEGEQYF. DNA of the CDR3: TGTGCCAGCAGTTACTGGCAGGGGGAGGGCGAGCAGTACTTC.

This clonotype was seen only a few times. This sequence joins TRBV27 and TRBJ2-5; 7 bases map to TRBD2. J lost 4 bases, V lost 4 bases, and 3 bases had no gene match. The CDR3 is made up of 13 amino acids. Germline lookup yields CDR1 MNHEY and CDR2 SMNVEV (reference sequence). CDR3 amino acids: CASSSTGGETQYF. The CDR3 nucleotides read TGTGCCAGCAGTTCAACGGGGGGAGAGACCCAGTACTTC.

The gene calls are TRBV5-1 and TRBJ2-7; 11 bases fit TRBD1. The CDR3 extends over 15 amino acids. Trimming took 4 bases from V and 6 from J; bases not matched to a gene: 9. Germline loops: CDR1 SGHRS, CDR2 YFSETQ. CDR3 amino acids: CASSLTDRGRVEQYF. CDR3 coding DNA: TGCGCCAGCAGCCTGACGGACAGGGGGCGGGTCGAGCAGTACTTC.

V is TRBV7-8 and J is TRBJ2-1; 12 bases fit TRBD2. V lost 2 bases, J lost 5 bases, and 10 bases stayed unmatched. This CDR3 spans 18 amino acids. Looked up from germline, CDR1 is SGHVS and CDR2 is FQNEAQ. The CDR3 DNA is TGTGCCAGCAGCTTACCCCGCAGACTAGCGGGGGCCAACAATGAGCAGTTCTTC. Translation gives CASSLPRRLAGANNEQFF.

The rearrangement links TRBV12-3 or TRBV12-4 to TRBJ1-5, with D possibly being TRBD1 (6 bases). V was trimmed by 5 bases and J by 6 bases, leaving 14 bases between them. The length of the CDR3 is 14 residues. CDR3 coding DNA: TGTGCCAGCAGTCGAGACAGGTTGAGTCAGCCCCAGCATTTT. This gives the protein CASSRDRLSQPQHF.